The present TCR beta chain was sequenced within a study of blood T cell repertoires in COVID-19. Study summary: Donors in the United States, Italy and Spain gave samples during acute or convalescent COVID-19. In each case, the material was cDNA or gDNA derived from T cells, B-cell-depleted T cells, or PBMCs.

Germline lookup yields CDR1 ENHRY and CDR2 SYGVKD. This CDR3 spans 12 amino acids. V gave up 3 bases and J gave up 6 bases, with 8 bases separating them. How the authors handled the data: It was from reference gene primer amplification that nucleated cell counts were estimated. Clones were read by immunoSEQ multiplex PCR, and TCRdb kept only the in-frame ones, dropping some. V and J calls and clone size are those listed in that table; D and trimming were worked out from the DNA. Of about 160,000 clones detected, about 86% appear once; the ten largest clones hold 2.5% to 4%. The rearrangement uses TRBV10-3 and TRBJ1-1; TRBD1 is a possible D gene (5 bases). Sequencing was done on a sample of peripheral blood. The sequence was collected from a man between 65 and 85 years old with acute or convalescent COVID-19. The CDR3, as DNA: TGTGCCATCAGTGAAGGGGCCGCTGAAGCTTTCTTT. It translates to CAISEGAAEAFF.